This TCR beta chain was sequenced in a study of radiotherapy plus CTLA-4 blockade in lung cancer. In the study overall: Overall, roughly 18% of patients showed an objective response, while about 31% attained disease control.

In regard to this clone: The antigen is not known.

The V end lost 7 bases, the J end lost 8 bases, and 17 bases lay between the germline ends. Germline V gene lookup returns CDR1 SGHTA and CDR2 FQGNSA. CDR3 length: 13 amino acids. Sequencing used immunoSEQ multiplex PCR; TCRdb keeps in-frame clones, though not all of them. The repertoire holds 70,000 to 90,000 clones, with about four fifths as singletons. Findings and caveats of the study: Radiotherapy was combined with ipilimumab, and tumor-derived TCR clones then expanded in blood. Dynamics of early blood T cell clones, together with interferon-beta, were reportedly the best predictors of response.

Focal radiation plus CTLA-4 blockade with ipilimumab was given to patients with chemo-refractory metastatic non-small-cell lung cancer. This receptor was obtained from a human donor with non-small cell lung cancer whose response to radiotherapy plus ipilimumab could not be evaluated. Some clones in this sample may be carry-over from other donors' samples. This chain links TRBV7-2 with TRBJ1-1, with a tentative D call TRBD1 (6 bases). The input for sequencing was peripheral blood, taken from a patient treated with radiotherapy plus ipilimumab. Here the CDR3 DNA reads TGTGCCAGCACCCTCCTCCGGGGGGGCGAAGCTTTCTTT. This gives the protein CASTLLRGGEAFF.